The 15 T cell receptor beta chains below come from one sample, sequenced in a study of blood T cell repertoires in COVID-19. The method was immunoSEQ multiplex PCR; TCRdb's version includes in-frame clones alone and lacks a portion of them. The table lists roughly 170,000 clones, around 79% of them singletons. Sequences were obtained from peripheral blood. The receptors come from a woman aged 60 to 75 with COVID-19, enrolled during active disease.

V is TRBV7-3 and J is TRBJ2-5, with D perhaps TRBD1 (5 bases). Per the germline V gene, CDR1 is SGHTA and CDR2 is FQGTGA. There are 14 residues in the CDR3. Trimming left V 1 base short and J 2 bases short, with 8 bases between. The CDR3 here is CASSLMAGQETQYF. The CDR3 nucleotides read TGTGCCAGCAGCTTAATGGCAGGGCAAGAGACCCAGTACTTC.

V usage is TRBV15 and J usage is TRBJ2-2; 7 bases fit TRBD1. The germline V gene encodes CDR1 LNHNV and CDR2 YYDKDF (reference sequence). The CDR3 length is 16 residues. With 3 bases clipped from V and 0 bases from J, the junction kept 4 bases outside the gene matches. This chain's CDR3 is CATSRGDRANTGELFF. The CDR3 coding sequence is TGTGCCACCAGCAGGGGCGACAGGGCGAACACCGGGGAGCTGTTTTTT.

V gene TRBV5-1 combines with J gene TRBJ2-2, with 7 bases that match TRBD1. Looked up from germline, CDR1 is SGHRS and CDR2 is YFSETQ. The V segment lost 0 bases and the J segment 5 bases; nucleotides outside the gene matches: 10. CDR3 length equals 17 residues. The CDR3 here is CASSLVGSGGMTGELFF. Written as DNA, the CDR3 is TGCGCCAGCAGCTTGGTTGGCTCAGGGGGTATGACCGGGGAGCTGTTTTTT.

The J gene is TRBJ1-2, the V gene TRBV11-2; D gene uncertain. Germline CDR1 is SGHAT and CDR2 is FQNNGV. There are 13 residues in the CDR3. V was cut by 3 bases and J by 8 bases, with 13 bases left in between. CDR3 amino acids: CASSFPQARGYTF. The CDR3 DNA reads TGTGCCAGCAGCTTCCCCCAGGCCCGGGGCTACACCTTC.

J is TRBJ2-5 and V is TRBV28; no definite D call. V gave up 1 base and J gave up 4 bases, with 4 bases separating them. Germline values: CDR1 MDHEN, CDR2 SYDVKM. The CDR3 has 12 amino acids. The DNA of the CDR3 is TGTGCCAGCAGTTTATCCCTAGAGACCCAGTACTTC. Encoded protein: CASSLSLETQYF. Full variable domain (remainder filled in from reference TRBV28 and TRBJ2-5): DVKVTQSSRYLVKRTGEKVFLECVQDMDHENMFWYRQDPGLGLRLIYFSYDVKMKEKGDIPEGYSVSREKKERFSLILESASTNQTSMYLCASSLSLETQYFGPGTRLLVL.

The chain couples TRBV6-5 to TRBJ2-2, with a possible D match to TRBD2 (5 bases). The CDR3 covers 14 residues. V was clipped by 6 bases and J by 5 bases, with 13 bases between them. Germline V CDR1 and CDR2: MNHEY, SVGAGI. The CDR3 DNA reads TGTGCCAGCAGCACCTTAGCGCAAACCGGGGAGCTGTTTTTT. It translates to CASSTLAQTGELFF.

The rearrangement links TRBV28 to TRBJ2-5; TRBD2 matches 11 bases. CDR1 MDHEN and CDR2 SYDVKM come from the germline V gene. The length of the CDR3 is 14 residues. With V trimmed by 4 bases and J by 3 bases, 1 base remained unmatched. CDR3 amino acids: CASSSLAGEETQYF. The CDR3 nucleotides are TGTGCCAGCAGTTCACTAGCGGGAGAAGAGACCCAGTACTTC.

This clone occurred a few times. This sequence joins TRBV7-9 and TRBJ2-1, with 9 bases fitting TRBD1. After removal of 4 bases from V and 7 bases from J, the junction contained 11 bases not matched to a gene. From germline, CDR1 is SEHNR and CDR2 FQNEAQ (reference sequence). The CDR3 runs 16 residues. CDR3 protein: CASSSPSGQGTNEQFF. CDR3 coding DNA: TGTGCCAGCAGCTCTCCCAGCGGACAGGGGACGAATGAGCAGTTCTTC.

On this clone: Other DNA sequences within the sample encode an identical CDR3. The rearrangement joins TRBV27 to TRBJ1-1; TRBD1 aligns across 11 bases. Trimming at V came to 3 bases and at J to 4 bases, leaving 1 base not matched to a gene. From germline, CDR1 is MNHEY and CDR2 SMNVEV (reference sequence). This CDR3 region has 14 residues. The CDR3 is CASSLGTGGTEAFF. CDR3 coding DNA: TGTGCCAGCAGTTTGGGGACAGGGGGCACTGAAGCTTTCTTT.

V gene TRBV29-1 combines with J gene TRBJ1-5, with 7 bases identical to TRBD1. Trimming at V came to 5 bases and at J to 6 bases, leaving 7 bases not matched to a gene. Germline V gives CDR1 SQVTM, CDR2 ANQGSEA. CDR3 length: 13 residues. The CDR3 loop reads CSVMTGQGQPQHF. The CDR3 DNA is TGCAGCGTTATGACAGGGCAGGGTCAGCCCCAGCATTTT. Variable domain in full (rest from reference TRBV29-1 and TRBJ1-5): SAVISQKPSRDICQRGTSLTIQCQVDSQVTMMFWYRQQPGQSLTLIATANQGSEATYESGFVIDKFPISRPNLTFSTLTVSNMSPEDSSIYLCSVMTGQGQPQHFGDGTRLSIL.

This chain joins TRBV19 and TRBJ2-7, with 7 positions matching TRBD2. The germline gives CDR1 LNHDA, CDR2 SQIVND (reference sequence). There are 15 residues in the CDR3. V was pared by 5 bases and J by 1 base, with 8 bases of the junction left unmatched. The CDR3 region has the DNA TGTGCCAGTAGTCCGATAGCGGGCCGTTCCTACGAGCAGTACTTC. Amino acid sequence: CASSPIAGRSYEQYF.

This sequence joins TRBV28 and TRBJ2-6, with D possibly TRBD1 on 5 matching bases. V lost 8 bases and J 1 base, leaving 15 bases between the germline ends. Looked up from germline, CDR1 is MDHEN and CDR2 is SYDVKM. The CDR3 sequence is 16 residues long. The CDR3 here is CASARVGSSGANVLTF. CDR3 DNA: TGTGCCAGCGCCAGGGTAGGTTCGTCTGGGGCCAACGTCCTGACTTTC. The variable domain in full, completed from reference TRBV28 and TRBJ2-6, reads DVKVTQSSRYLVKRTGEKVFLECVQDMDHENMFWYRQDPGLGLRLIYFSYDVKMKEKGDIPEGYSVSREKKERFSLILESASTNQTSMYLCASARVGSSGANVLTFGAGSRLTVL.

The chain recombines TRBV19 with TRBJ2-1; 14 nucleotides align to TRBD2. Germline values: CDR1 LNHDA, CDR2 SQIVND (reference sequence). V lost 4 bases, J lost 0 bases, and 8 bases stayed unmatched. The CDR3 runs 19 residues. The chain's CDR3 is CASSRTSGRRFSSYNEQFF. The CDR3 DNA follows: TGTGCCAGTAGTAGGACTAGCGGGAGGAGATTTAGCTCCTACAATGAGCAGTTCTTC.

The rearrangement joins TRBV5-4 to TRBJ1-2; 8 nucleotides align to TRBD1. The ends lost 4 bases at V and 5 bases at J; junction bases unmatched: 13. Germline V gene lookup returns CDR1 SGHNT and CDR2 YYREEE (reference sequence). The CDR3 totals 16 residues. The CDR3 DNA reads as TGTGCCAGCAGCCATACCAACGGACAGGGATTATATGGCTACACCTTC. Residues: CASSHTNGQGLYGYTF.

This clone was seen a few times. The gene calls are TRBV12-5 and TRBJ2-1; 9 bases agree with TRBD2. Germline CDR1 LGHNT, CDR2 FRNRAP. The CDR3 consists of 16 residues. With 3 bases clipped from V and 7 bases from J, the junction kept 10 bases outside the gene matches. The CDR3 region is CASGFIGGRASNEQFF. The CDR3, as DNA: TGTGCTAGTGGTTTTATAGGCGGGAGGGCCTCGAATGAGCAGTTCTTC.